Detailed here is one T cell receptor (beta chain). Its antigen is undetermined. This sample is drawn from a study of cytomegalovirus exposure and HLA in healthy donors. Study summary: Earlier sequencing of about 179 million T cells yielded around 120 million unique TCR beta sequences. Of around 410 genotyped donors, 81% grouped in the Caucasian-associated ancestry cluster. Study-level results: Among the CMV-associated chains, three were confirmed in vitro as specific for CMV antigens. Common viral pathogens seemed to be connected with several of the most significant clusters, according to a later analysis.

Deletions cut 0 bases from V and 3 bases from J, with 12 bases between. Per germline, CDR1 LGHNA and CDR2 YNFKEQ. The CDR3 totals 15 residues. 60 Vbeta and 13 Jbeta primers were used in PCR. Method: immunoSEQ multiplex PCR; TCRdb's copy keeps in-frame clones and lacks some. The profile covers 110,000 to 150,000 clones, with more than 80% appearing a single time and about 4.3% taken by the ten largest. This sequence originates from a middle-aged woman in good health and CMV-seropositive. The rearrangement joins TRBV4-2 to TRBJ2-7; D remains ambiguous. The sequenced sample consisted of PBMCs. This chain's CDR3 is CASSQEAHPNYEQYF. DNA of the CDR3: TGTGCCAGCAGCCAAGAAGCCCATCCGAACTACGAGCAGTACTTC.